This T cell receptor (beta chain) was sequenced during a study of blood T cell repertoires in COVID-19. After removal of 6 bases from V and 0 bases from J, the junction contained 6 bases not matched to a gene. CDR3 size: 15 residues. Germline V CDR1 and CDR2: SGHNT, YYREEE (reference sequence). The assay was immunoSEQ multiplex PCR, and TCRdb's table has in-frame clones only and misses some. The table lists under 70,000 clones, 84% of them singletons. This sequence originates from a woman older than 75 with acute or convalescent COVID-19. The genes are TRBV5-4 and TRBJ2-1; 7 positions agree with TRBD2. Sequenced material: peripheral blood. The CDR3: CASTSGGSSYNEQFF. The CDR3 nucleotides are TGTGCCAGCACATCGGGGGGAAGCTCCTACAATGAGCAGTTCTTC.